The clone carrying this T cell receptor beta chain came up a few times. Combining a sample-barcoded 5' primer with a J-beta primer mix, a second PCR ran for about 6 to 12 cycles. TCRdb reprocessed the 5' RACE reads via MiXCR and lists one record per CDR3 protein. The sample carries over 600,000 distinct CDR3 sequences, less than 45% recorded once. The data derive from a study of blood T cells in healthy people across ages. The CDR3 has 16 amino acids. The V end was cut by 2 bases, the J end by 1 base, with 14 bases between. Germline values: CDR1 MNHEY, CDR2 SVGEGT. This TCR was recovered from a man older than 75 in good health. The genes are TRBV6-2 or TRBV6-3 and TRBJ2-5; tentatively, D is TRBD1 or TRBD2 (5 bases each). Sequences were obtained from blood. CDR3 coding DNA: TGTGCCAGCAGTTACCAGGGACGCTATCCCCAAGAGACCCAGTACTTC. Amino acids: CASSYQGRYPQETQYF.